The source of this T cell receptor beta chain is a study of blood T cell repertoires in COVID-19. Trimming pared 6 bases from V and 0 bases from J, leaving 13 bases between. CDR1 and CDR2 from the germline V gene are SGHTA and FQGTGA. This CDR3 has 15 amino acids. Measured with immunoSEQ multiplex PCR; TCRdb has only the in-frame clones, and not every one. The sample contains around 140,000 clones, approximately 74% of which appear only once. The specimen was peripheral blood. This sequence originates from a woman in her 70s with acute or convalescent COVID-19. V gene TRBV7-3 combines with J gene TRBJ2-3; a possible D gene is TRBD2 (6 bases). For the CDR3, the DNA is TGTGCCAGCAGTCGGCTAGCGTCTAGCACAGATACGCAGTATTTT. This encodes CASSRLASSTDTQYF.